Listed below are T cell receptor beta chains from one sample, sequenced in a study of T-cell memory formation after mild COVID-19. Each CDR3 protein is one row after TCRdb ran MiXCR on the 5' RACE reads. This sample has over 120,000 distinct CDR3 sequences; approximately 5.7% occur once, and the top ten carry 2% to 2.5%. The sequenced material came from PBMCs or a T cell subset sorted from them (not recorded which). Receptors were obtained from an adult woman who had mild COVID-19 (a few samples of this study predate the infection). Cell type and time point are not known. CDR3s include the opening cysteine and the closing phenylalanine or tryptophan. Each record gives: clone size, V gene, CDR3 length, CDR3 protein. Only part of the rows carry a size: once, few, many, or a class if the clone is expanded.

NA,TRBV4-2,17,CASSQRSGRAEPDTQYF
NA,TRBV11-2,15,CASSLVGIDTGELFF
NA,TRBV5-6,16,CASSLGQGALGSPLHF
many,TRBV13,17,CASSLVGLAGVEETQYF
few,TRBV7-3,16,CASSPGQTSRTSGYTF
many,TRBV9,11,CASSVGGPQYF
NA,TRBV30,13,CAWGKKGIEGYTF
few,TRBV12-3/TRBV12-4,16,CASSSKVGLASNEQFF
many,TRBV29-1,13,CSVGSHEQETQYF
many,TRBV12-3/TRBV12-4,16,CASSDKTVNTYNEQFF
few,TRBV19,15,CASSIAGLLTDTQYF
NA,TRBV12-3/TRBV12-4,13,CASSFSGVNEQFF
many,TRBV24-1,12,CATSVSTDTQYF
few,TRBV6-2/TRBV6-3,13,CASVSPNSYEQYF
NA,TRBV5-1,17,CASSLAPGGARPYEQYF
few,TRBV7-2,14,CASSSQGTHTEAFF
few,TRBV2,13,CASSDWTGEKLFF
few,TRBV10-3,11,CAISEGNEQFF
NA,TRBV7-3,15,CASSLQGGLYNEQFF
many,TRBV4-1,16,CASSQDRTSSTDTQYF
many,TRBV6-5,16,CASSYSYRQVNTEAFF
few,TRBV27,14,CASTPSGSYNEQFF
many,TRBV6-5,12,CASSIQGGEQYF
many,TRBV20-1,14,CSASTSGRYNEQFF
many,TRBV5-1,14,CASASSGVSYEQYF
NA,TRBV11-2,14,CASSLFGGLTEAFF
few,TRBV7-2,13,CASIGTGSFGYTF
many,TRBV23-1,14,CASRRPGASLGYTF
many,TRBV5-1,14,CASSKSDSSSPLHF
few,TRBV29-1,13,CSLTGSRYNEQLF